Below are 24 T cell receptor beta chains sequenced from a single sample in a study of cytomegalovirus exposure and HLA in healthy donors. Data came from immunoSEQ multiplex PCR; TCRdb stores just in-frame clones and leaves some out. The sample holds around 140,000 clones, approximately 86% seen once. Sequencing used PBMCs. The receptors stem from a man between 18 and 29 years old in good health and CMV-seropositive.

This clone was seen a few times. The J gene is TRBJ1-6, the V gene TRBV9; D remains unclear. The CDR3 contains 15 residues. Germline CDR1 SGDLS, CDR2 YYNGEE. Trimming removed 5 bases at V and 7 bases at J, with 16 bases between. CDR3 residues: CASSYGGLGNSPLHF. In nucleotides, the CDR3 is TGTGCCAGCAGTTACGGAGGGCTTGGAAATTCACCCCTCCACTTT.

CDR3 sequence (DNA): TGTGCCAGCAACTCGGAGCCGGGGACAGGGGCCTACGAGCAGTACTTC. It is translated as CASNSEPGTGAYEQYF. The chain couples TRBV7-8 to TRBJ2-7; 10 bases match TRBD1. Per the germline V gene, CDR1 is SGHVS and CDR2 is FQNEAQ. The CDR3 spans 16 residues. With V trimmed by 7 bases and J by 2 bases, 11 bases remained unmatched.

This clone was seen a single time. The V gene is TRBV28, the J gene TRBJ1-5; D gene uncertain. The CDR3 has 16 residues. Per germline, CDR1 MDHEN and CDR2 SYDVKM. The V end lost 7 bases, the J end lost 2 bases, and 18 bases lay between the germline ends. DNA for the CDR3: TGTGCCAGCAATAAACTGAGGGATTTGGGCAATCAGCCCCAGCATTTT. Residues: CASNKLRDLGNQPQHF.

This sequence joins TRBV10-2 and TRBJ2-3; 11 bases line up with TRBD2. Germline values: CDR1 WSHSY, CDR2 SAAADI. This CDR3 is built from 14 residues. V was clipped by 8 bases and J by 3 bases; unmatched bases: 4. The CDR3 DNA reads as TGCGCCAGCGCTAGCGGGAGGACGACAGATACGCAGTATTTT. This sequence encodes CASASGRTTDTQYF.

This rearrangement joins TRBV23-1 to TRBJ1-5; 7 bases fit TRBD1. Being an ORF, TRBV23-1 has a function that is uncertain. This CDR3 region has 16 residues. V gave up 0 bases and J gave up 0 bases; unmatched junction bases: 2. CDR3 nucleotides: TGCGCCAGCAGTCAATCGACAGGGTTTAGCAATCAGCCCCAGCATTTT. Residues: CASSQSTGFSNQPQHF.

The chain joins TRBV10-2 to TRBJ2-7; 8 bases line up with TRBD2. Germline V CDR1 and CDR2: WSHSY, SAAADI. The CDR3 consists of 17 residues. Germline trimming cut 5 bases from V and 3 bases from J; bases unmatched to any gene: 15. The CDR3 sequence: CASSQTTRLAGHYEQYF. The CDR3 bases are TGCGCCAGCAGTCAAACCACCCGGCTAGCGGGCCACTACGAGCAGTACTTC.

This chain links TRBV11-3 with TRBJ1-5; D might be TRBD1 (5 bases). The CDR3 is 15 residues long. Germline CDR1 SGHNT, CDR2 YENEEA. Trimming shortened V by 3 bases and J by 4 bases, and 13 bases separated the two germline ends. The CDR3: CASSFPSGGNQPQHF. CDR3 coding DNA: TGTGCCAGCAGCTTCCCCTCGGGGGGGAATCAGCCCCAGCATTTT.

The chain is built from TRBV13 and TRBJ2-6, with 7 nucleotides matching TRBD2. This CDR3 comprises 21 residues. V dropped 0 bases and J dropped 0; count of bases not matched to a gene: 14. CDR1 is PRHDT, CDR2 FYEKMQ, per germline (reference sequence). The CDR3 sequence: CASSLGRELLLTLSGANVLTF. The CDR3 bases are TGTGCCAGCAGCTTAGGGCGGGAGCTTCTCTTGACCCTCTCTGGGGCCAACGTCCTGACTTTC.

The chain has TRBV4-1 and TRBJ2-1, with D possibly being TRBD2 (5 bases). The CDR3 has 16 residues. Germline CDR1 is MGHRA and CDR2 is YSYEKL. V shed 1 base and J shed 7 bases, with 17 bases lying between them. Here the CDR3 DNA reads TGCGCCAGCAGCCAAGGGCGGGCGAACCGGAGGAATGAGCAGTTCTTC. This gives the protein CASSQGRANRRNEQFF.

The genes are TRBV19 and TRBJ2-1, with a possible D match to TRBD1 (6 bases). The CDR3 runs to 15 residues. V was shortened by 6 bases and J by 5 bases, with 17 bases between the two germline ends. Germline loops: CDR1 LNHDA, CDR2 SQIVND (reference sequence). CDR3 sequence (DNA): TGTGCCAGTAGGAGTGGGAAGAACAGGGACAATGAGCAGTTCTTC. Its translation is CASRSGKNRDNEQFF.

The chain links TRBV19 to TRBJ2-2, with 7 bases that match TRBD1. This CDR3 has 15 residues. Germline V gene sequence: CDR1 LNHDA, CDR2 SQIVND (reference sequence). Losses at the gene ends were 3 bases for V and 6 bases for J; bases not matched to a gene: 7. CDR3 sequence (DNA): TGTGCCAGTAGTATGAGAAACAGGGGCCCCGGGGAGCTGTTTTTT. This gives the protein CASSMRNRGPGELFF.

This chain connects TRBV9 to TRBJ2-7, with D possibly matching TRBD2 (7 bases). This CDR3 is built from 15 residues. Trimming pared 3 bases from V and 2 bases from J, leaving 15 bases between. Germline V CDR1 and CDR2: SGDLS, YYNGEE. The CDR3, as DNA: TGTGCCAGCAGCGAAGGAGGGGAGGGGGCCTACGAGCAGTACTTC. Residues: CASSEGGEGAYEQYF.

This chain connects TRBV2 to TRBJ2-1; a weak D match, TRBD1 (5 bases). Germline-derived CDR1 and CDR2 are SNHLY and FYNNEI. CDR3 size: 14 residues. V dropped 8 bases and J dropped 5 bases, with 16 bases sitting between them. CDR3 loop: CASWGSLVDNEQFF. CDR3 in DNA: TGTGCCAGCTGGGGCTCCCTGGTGGACAATGAGCAGTTCTTC.

The V gene is TRBV6-1, the J gene TRBJ1-5; D call uncertain. Trimming took 8 bases from V and 6 from J, leaving 14 bases between them. CDR1 is MNHNS, CDR2 SASEGT, per germline. This CDR3 has 13 amino acids. The CDR3: CASRVPGGQPQHF. CDR3 nucleotide sequence: TGTGCCAGCCGGGTCCCCGGAGGTCAGCCCCAGCATTTT.

The genes are TRBV5-6 and TRBJ1-4; D perhaps matches TRBD1 (6 bases). The CDR3 is made up of 14 amino acids. V shed 0 bases and J shed 8 bases, with 11 bases lying between them. CDR1 and CDR2 (germline): SGHDT, YYEEEE. The chain's CDR3 is CASSLEGQLEKLFF. In nucleotides, the CDR3 is TGTGCCAGCAGCTTGGAAGGACAGCTCGAAAAACTGTTTTTT.

The chain recombines TRBV6-1 with TRBJ1-1; no definite D call. CDR1 and CDR2 from the germline V gene are MNHNS and SASEGT. The CDR3 contains 14 residues. Trimming took 2 bases from V and 8 from J, leaving 15 bases between them. The CDR3 is CASSELGETGEAFF. As DNA, the CDR3 is TGTGCCAGCAGTGAATTGGGAGAGACGGGAGAAGCTTTCTTT.

The chain couples TRBV4-1 to TRBJ2-7, with TRBD1 matching over 9 bases. Germline loops: CDR1 MGHRA, CDR2 YSYEKL. The V gene end was trimmed by 1 base and the J gene end by 2 bases; junction bases not matched to a gene: 3. The CDR3 runs to 15 residues. The CDR3 loop reads CASSQVGTGPYEQYF. The CDR3, as DNA: TGCGCCAGCAGCCAAGTGGGGACAGGGCCCTACGAGCAGTACTTC.

V gene TRBV28 combines with J gene TRBJ2-1; 9 nucleotides align to TRBD1. Per the germline V gene, CDR1 is MDHEN and CDR2 is SYDVKM. The CDR3 consists of 15 residues. V trimming: 5 bases; J trimming: 8 bases; junction bases outside the gene matches: 10. The CDR3 region is CASSKPGQGSYEQFF. Here the CDR3 DNA reads TGTGCCAGCAGTAAACCGGGACAGGGTAGCTATGAGCAGTTCTTC.

The chain is built from TRBV2 and TRBJ2-2; TRBD2 aligns across 11 bases. Germline V lookup: CDR1 SNHLY, CDR2 FYNNEI. This CDR3 has 16 amino acids. V lost 8 bases, J lost 5 bases, and 10 bases stayed unmatched. The CDR3 coding sequence is TGTGCCAGCGTCTCTAGCGGGGGGATTATAACCGGGGAGCTGTTTTTT. It codes for CASVSSGGIITGELFF.

The rearrangement joins TRBV18 to TRBJ1-3; D remains unclear. From germline, CDR1 is KGHSH and CDR2 LQKENI. This CDR3 comprises 17 residues. Trimming took 3 bases from V and 0 from J, leaving 15 bases between them. The CDR3 here is CASSPLPTPYSGNTIYF. CDR3 sequence (DNA): TGTGCCAGCTCACCCCTACCGACTCCTTACTCTGGAAACACCATATATTTT.

This rearrangement joins TRBV29-1 to TRBJ1-2; weak D call: TRBD1 (5 bases). CDR1 and CDR2 from the germline V gene are SQVTM and ANQGSEA. This CDR3 is built from 11 residues. V lost 3 bases, J lost 7 bases, and 9 bases lay in between. For the CDR3, the DNA is TGCAGCGTTGATGGGGGGGGTGGCTACACCTTC. Its protein product is CSVDGGGGYTF.

This sequence joins TRBV4-1 and TRBJ1-3, with unresolved D. Germline V CDR1 and CDR2: MGHRA, YSYEKL. This CDR3 is 16 amino acids long. Trimming removed 0 bases at V and 0 bases at J, with 9 bases between. The CDR3 region has the DNA TGCGCCAGCAGCCAAGATTTTCCTTACTCTGGAAACACCATATATTTT. It translates to CASSQDFPYSGNTIYF.

This chain joins TRBV9 and TRBJ2-1; D may be TRBD2 (6 bases). The length of the CDR3 is 18 residues. V was trimmed by 4 bases and J by 4 bases, leaving 24 bases between them. Per the germline V gene, CDR1 is SGDLS and CDR2 is YYNGEE. This chain's CDR3 is CASSPTSRDLYGYNEQFF. For the CDR3, the DNA is TGTGCCAGCAGCCCCACGAGCAGGGACTTATACGGGTACAATGAGCAGTTCTTC.

The chain has TRBV6-5 and TRBJ2-7; D perhaps matches TRBD2 (5 bases). The germline V gene has CDR1 MNHEY and CDR2 SVGAGI. Trimming removed 6 bases from V and 8 bases from J, with 14 bases in between. The CDR3 is made up of 12 amino acids. In DNA form, the CDR3 reads TGTGCCAGCAGCCATGGAGGCCCCAAGCAGTACTTC. Translation: CASSHGGPKQYF.